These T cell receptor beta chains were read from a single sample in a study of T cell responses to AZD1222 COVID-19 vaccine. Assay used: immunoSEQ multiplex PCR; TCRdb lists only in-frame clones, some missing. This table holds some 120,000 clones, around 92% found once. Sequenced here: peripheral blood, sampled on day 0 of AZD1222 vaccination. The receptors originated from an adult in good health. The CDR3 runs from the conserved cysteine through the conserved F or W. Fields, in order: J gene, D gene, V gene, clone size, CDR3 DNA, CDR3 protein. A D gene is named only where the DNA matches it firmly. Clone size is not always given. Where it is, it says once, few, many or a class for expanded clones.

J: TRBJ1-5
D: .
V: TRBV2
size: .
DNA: TGTGCCAGCAGAGGCAGGGGCCACTTACCACCAGATCAGCCCCAGCATTTT
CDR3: CASRGRGHLPPDQPQHF

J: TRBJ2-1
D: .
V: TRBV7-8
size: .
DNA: TGTGCCAGCAGCTTCCTTCGCCTAGTCAGCGATGAGCAGTTCTTC
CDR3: CASSFLRLVSDEQFF

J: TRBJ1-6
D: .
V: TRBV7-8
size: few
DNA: TGTGCCAGCACCCCGGGAAAGTATAATTCACCCCTCCACTTT
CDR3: CASTPGKYNSPLHF

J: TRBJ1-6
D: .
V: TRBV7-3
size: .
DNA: TGTGCCAGCAGCTCGGGACCCGGGAATTCACCCCTCCACTTT
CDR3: CASSSGPGNSPLHF

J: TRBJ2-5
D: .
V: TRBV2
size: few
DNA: TGTGCCAGCAGTGAAGCGGCAGAGACCCAGTACTTC
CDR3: CASSEAAETQYF

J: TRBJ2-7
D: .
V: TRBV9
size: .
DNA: TGTGCCAGCAGCGTAGAGGCTTTCTCCTACGAGCAGTACTTC
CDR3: CASSVEAFSYEQYF

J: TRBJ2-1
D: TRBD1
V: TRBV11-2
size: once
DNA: TGTGCCAGCAGCTTAGGATGGGACAGCCGCAATGAGCAGTTCTTC
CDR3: CASSLGWDSRNEQFF

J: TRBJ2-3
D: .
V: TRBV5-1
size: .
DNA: TGCGCCAGCAGATCAGGGCAGCTTAGCACAGATACGCAGTATTTT
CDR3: CASRSGQLSTDTQYF

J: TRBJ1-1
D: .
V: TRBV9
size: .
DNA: TGTGCCAGCAGCCCGACGCATACTGAAGCTTTCTTT
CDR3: CASSPTHTEAFF

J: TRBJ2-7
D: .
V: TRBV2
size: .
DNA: TGTGCCAGCATAAGAAGCCTTGGTCGAGGCTACGAGCAGTACTTC
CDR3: CASIRSLGRGYEQYF

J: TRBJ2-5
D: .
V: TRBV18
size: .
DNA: TGTGCCAGCTCACCAAAGGCATATCGGGAGACCCAGTACTTC
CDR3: CASSPKAYRETQYF

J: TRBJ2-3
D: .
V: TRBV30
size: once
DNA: TGTGCCTGGAGTGGGGGACCTGGGGATACGCAGTATTTT
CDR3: CAWSGGPGDTQYF

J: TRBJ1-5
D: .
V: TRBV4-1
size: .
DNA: TGCGCCAGCAGCCAAGATCGTAGGCAGCCCAGTGAGCCCCAGCATTTT
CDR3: CASSQDRRQPSEPQHF

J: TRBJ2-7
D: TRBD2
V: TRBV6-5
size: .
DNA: TGTGCCAGCAATGTCCAGACTAGCGGTTTCTACGAGCAGTACTTC
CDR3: CASNVQTSGFYEQYF

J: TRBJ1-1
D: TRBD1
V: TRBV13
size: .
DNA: TGTGCCAGCAGCGGGGACAGCAACACTGAAGCTTTCTTT
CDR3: CASSGDSNTEAFF

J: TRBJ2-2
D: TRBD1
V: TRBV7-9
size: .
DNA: TGTGCCAGCAGCCACCCGATGGACAGGGCGAACACCGGGGAGCTGTTTTTT
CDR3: CASSHPMDRANTGELFF

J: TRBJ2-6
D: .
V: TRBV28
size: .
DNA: TGTGCCAGCAGTTTAGAGGACCGGGTCCGGGCCAACGTCCTGACTTTC
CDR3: CASSLEDRVRANVLTF

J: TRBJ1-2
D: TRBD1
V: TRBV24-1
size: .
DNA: TGTGCCACCAGTGATAGGACAGGAAGCTGGGGCTACACCTTC
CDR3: CATSDRTGSWGYTF

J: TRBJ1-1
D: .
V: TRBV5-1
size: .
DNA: TGCGCCAGCAGCCCAGAGGGGGGACTAATGAACACTGAAGCTTTCTTT
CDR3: CASSPEGGLMNTEAFF

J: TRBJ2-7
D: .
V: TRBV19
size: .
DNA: TGTGCCAGTAGTATATGGGGGCTCTCCTACGAGCAGTACTTC
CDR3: CASSIWGLSYEQYF

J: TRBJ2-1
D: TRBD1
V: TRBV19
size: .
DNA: TGTGCCAGTATCCGGACAGGGGGCTCCAATGAGCAGTTCTTC
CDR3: CASIRTGGSNEQFF

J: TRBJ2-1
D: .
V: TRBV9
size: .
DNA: TGTGCCAGCAGCGGGGCAGGAGAGCAGTTCTTC
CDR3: CASSGAGEQFF

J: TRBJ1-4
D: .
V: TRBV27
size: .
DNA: TGTGCCAGCAGTTCCGGTCCGGGTATGGGAACTAATGAAAAACTGTTTTTT
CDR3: CASSSGPGMGTNEKLFF

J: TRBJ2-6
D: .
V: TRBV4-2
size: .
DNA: TGTGCCAGCAGCCAAGATCCGAACTCTGGGGCCAACGTCCTGACTTTC
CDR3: CASSQDPNSGANVLTF

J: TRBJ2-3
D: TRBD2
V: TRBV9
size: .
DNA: TGTGCCAGCAGCCAACCCCCTAGCGGGAAAACGGGAGATACGCAGTATTTT
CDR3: CASSQPPSGKTGDTQYF

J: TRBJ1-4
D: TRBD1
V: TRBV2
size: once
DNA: TGTGCCAGCACCCGACAGGGGGCAAGTGAAAAACTGTTTTTT
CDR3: CASTRQGASEKLFF

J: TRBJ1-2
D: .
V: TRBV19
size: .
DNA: TGTGCCAGTAGTATAGGGACAGACAACTATGGCTACACCTTC
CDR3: CASSIGTDNYGYTF

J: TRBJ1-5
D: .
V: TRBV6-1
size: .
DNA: TGTGCCAGCAGTGAATTTGATCAGCCCCAGCATTTT
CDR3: CASSEFDQPQHF

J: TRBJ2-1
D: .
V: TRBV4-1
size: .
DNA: TGCGCCAGCAGCCAAGTCCCCACCAGCTCCTACAATGAGCAGTTCTTC
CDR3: CASSQVPTSSYNEQFF

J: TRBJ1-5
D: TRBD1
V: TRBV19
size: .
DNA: TGTGCCAGTAGTGCTAAGACAGGGGGGACTCAGCCCCAGCATTTT
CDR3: CASSAKTGGTQPQHF

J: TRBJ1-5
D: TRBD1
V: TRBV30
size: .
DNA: TGTGCCTGGAGTCTGACAGGGCCTAATCAGCCCCAGCATTTT
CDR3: CAWSLTGPNQPQHF

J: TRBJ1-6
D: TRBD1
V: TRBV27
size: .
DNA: TGTGCCAGCAGTTTGTGGGCAGGGGGAGGCAATTCACCCCTCCACTTT
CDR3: CASSLWAGGGNSPLHF